Below, 25 T cell receptor beta chains from the same sample are listed, as sequenced in a study of OX40 agonist ivuxolimab in advanced cancers. Assay used: immunoSEQ multiplex PCR; TCRdb lists only in-frame clones, some missing. The table has approximately 25,000 clones, about 76% seen once. The starting material was CD4+ or CD8+ T cells sorted from blood, obtained in a trial of the OX40 agonist ivuxolimab. These receptors originate from an adult with an advanced solid tumor such as melanoma, head and neck, liver or kidney cancer.

As DNA, the CDR3 is TGTGCCAGCTCCCCCACAGGGGGCGGAGCTTTCTTT. Translating it yields CASSPTGGGAFF. The genes are TRBV18 and TRBJ1-1; TRBD1 matches at 9 bases. The germline V gene encodes CDR1 KGHSH and CDR2 LQKENI. After removal of 6 bases from V and 10 bases from J, the junction contained 6 bases not matched to a gene. This CDR3 is 12 amino acids long. Drawing the rest from reference TRBV18 and TRBJ1-1, the complete variable domain is NAGVMQNPRHLVRRRGQEARLRCSPMKGHSHVYWYRQLPEEGLKFMVYLQKENIIDESGMPKERFSAEFPKEGPSILRIQQVVRGDSAAYFCASSPTGGGAFFGQGTRLTVV.

This CDR3 is CASSYAGSFVREAFF. CDR3 DNA: TGTGCCAGCAGTTACGCGGGGTCTTTTGTTCGTGAAGCTTTCTTT. V usage is TRBV6-5 and J usage is TRBJ1-1; no definite D call. The CDR3 has 15 amino acids. Trimming shortened V by 2 bases and J by 7 bases, and 17 bases separated the two germline ends. Germline CDR1 MNHEY, CDR2 SVGAGI.

This clone was seen more than once but under ten times. The chain uses TRBV7-9 and TRBJ2-7, with TRBD1 as a possible D gene (5 bases). Germline assignment: CDR1 SEHNR and CDR2 FQNEAQ (reference sequence). This CDR3 region has 13 residues. Deletions cut 1 base from V and 5 bases from J, with 9 bases between. The CDR3 sequence is CASSLGQWDEQYF. In DNA, the CDR3 is TGTGCCAGCAGCTTAGGACAGTGGGACGAGCAGTACTTC.

The rearrangement links TRBV29-1 to TRBJ1-5; D ambiguous. The length of the CDR3 is 13 residues. Germline CDR1 is SQVTM and CDR2 is ANQGSEA. V lost 3 bases to trimming and J lost 7 bases, with 13 bases between them. The CDR3 region has the DNA TGCAGCGTTGAGGAAGGGTTGAACCAGCCCCAGCATTTT. Residues: CSVEEGLNQPQHF. Using reference TRBV29-1 and TRBJ1-5 for the parts outside the CDR3, the full variable domain is SAVISQKPSRDICQRGTSLTIQCQVDSQVTMMFWYRQQPGQSLTLIATANQGSEATYESGFVIDKFPISRPNLTFSTLTVSNMSPEDSSIYLCSVEEGLNQPQHFGDGTRLSIL.

J is TRBJ2-1 and V is TRBV11-2; 16 bases align to TRBD2. Germline CDR1 and CDR2: SGHAT and FQNNGV. CDR3 length equals 16 residues. Trimming cost V 6 bases and J 9 bases; bases outside gene matches: 8. This chain's CDR3 is CASSTGLAGGSGEQFF. Written as DNA, the CDR3 is TGTGCCAGCAGTACGGGACTAGCGGGAGGGTCTGGTGAGCAGTTCTTC. Full variable domain (outside the CDR3, taken from reference TRBV11-2 and TRBJ2-1): EAGVAQSPRYKIIEKRQSVAFWCNPISGHATLYWYQQILGQGPKLLIQFQNNGVVDDSQLPKDRFSAERLKGVDSTLKIQPAKLEDSAVYLCASSTGLAGGSGEQFFGPGTRLTVL.

This clone was seen a single time. The chain joins TRBV28 to TRBJ1-1, with 10 bases fitting TRBD1. Germline-derived CDR1 and CDR2 are MDHEN and SYDVKM. The V and J ends lost 6 bases and 5 bases, in that order; junction bases with no gene match: 6. The CDR3 is 14 amino acids. CDR3 in amino acids: CASSPQDRGTEAFF. The CDR3 coding sequence is TGTGCCAGCAGCCCTCAGGACAGGGGGACTGAAGCTTTCTTT.

The V gene is TRBV7-9, the J gene TRBJ2-6; D is undetermined. The CDR3 spans 15 residues. CDR1 and CDR2 (germline): SEHNR, FQNEAQ (reference sequence). Trimming left V 5 bases short and J 0 bases short, with 8 bases between. In DNA form, the CDR3 reads TGTGCCAGCAGCCCACGGACCTCTGGGGCCAACGTCCTGACTTTC. The encoded protein is CASSPRTSGANVLTF.

The chain uses TRBV29-1 and TRBJ2-5; 8 bases are shared with TRBD1. The germline V gene encodes CDR1 SQVTM and CDR2 ANQGSEA. V dropped 7 bases and J dropped 4; count of bases not matched to a gene: 5. This CDR3 contains 12 residues. CDR3 sequence: CSATGGGETQYF. As DNA, the CDR3 is TGCAGCGCTACAGGGGGAGGAGAGACCCAGTACTTC.

V usage is TRBV6-1 and J usage is TRBJ2-7; TRBD2 might be the D (6 bases). This CDR3 comprises 15 residues. The germline V gene encodes CDR1 MNHNS and CDR2 SASEGT. Trimming left V 7 bases short and J 3 bases short, with 19 bases between. Written as DNA, the CDR3 is TGTGCCAGCAATAGGGACGGGAGCAGGTTCTACGAGCAGTACTTC. Protein: CASNRDGSRFYEQYF.

The chain combines TRBV27 with TRBJ1-5; 8 bases are a match to TRBD1. The CDR3 runs 15 residues. V was clipped by 5 bases and J by 2 bases; unmatched bases: 5. Germline-derived CDR1 and CDR2 are MNHEY and SMNVEV (reference sequence). The CDR3, as DNA: TGTGCCAGCAGTCCGACAGGGGACGGCAATCAGCCCCAGCATTTT. Translated, it gives CASSPTGDGNQPQHF.

This clone was recorded only once. The rearrangement links TRBV18 to TRBJ1-1, with a weak D call TRBD1 (6 bases). The germline V gene encodes CDR1 KGHSH and CDR2 LQKENI. The CDR3 loop spans 13 amino acids. The germline V and J ends were trimmed by 5 bases and 8 bases, with 15 bases remaining between them. The CDR3 DNA sequence: TGTGCCAGCTCAGGGCAGGGGCGAGCGGAAGCTTTCTTT. Residues: CASSGQGRAEAFF.

In its sample, this clone ranks as medium-sized. The rearrangement links TRBV29-1 to TRBJ1-2, with D uncertain. Germline values: CDR1 SQVTM, CDR2 ANQGSEA. Trimming took off 2 bases at V and 3 bases at J, with 13 bases between the two ends. CDR3 length: 14 amino acids. CDR3 nucleotides: TGCAGCGTTGAACCTCACGATAAGGACTATGGCTACACCTTC. The encoded protein is CSVEPHDKDYGYTF.

This chain uses TRBV11-2 with TRBJ2-7, with unresolved D. Germline V gives CDR1 SGHAT, CDR2 FQNNGV. V was clipped by 5 bases and J by 0 bases, with 14 bases between them. There are 15 residues in the CDR3. The CDR3 region has the DNA TGTGCCAGCAGCATAGGACCTGCTGGCTCCTACGAGCAGTACTTC. Protein: CASSIGPAGSYEQYF.

The genes are TRBV19 and TRBJ2-1, with 7 nucleotides matching TRBD2. This CDR3 spans 13 amino acids. Germline CDR1 is LNHDA and CDR2 is SQIVND (reference sequence). The V gene end was trimmed by 3 bases and the J gene end by 7 bases; junction bases not matched to a gene: 3. CDR3 nucleotide sequence: TGTGCCAGTAGTATGGGACTATTGAATGAGCAGTTCTTC. As protein: CASSMGLLNEQFF.

J is TRBJ2-5 and V is TRBV7-3; 11 bases are shared with TRBD2. The last part of the DNA fits TRBJ2-7 better; the J call may be wrong. Looked up from germline, CDR1 is SGHTA and CDR2 is FQGTGA. This CDR3 region has 16 residues. DNA of the CDR3: TGTGCCAGCAGCTTAACGGGCGGGACTAGCGGATACGAGCAGTACTTC. Translating it yields CASSLTGGTSGYEQYF.

The gene calls are TRBV4-1 and TRBJ2-7, with no clear D. Germline V gene data show CDR1 as MGHRA and CDR2 as YSYEKL. This CDR3 region has 12 residues. Deletions cut 1 base from V and 6 bases from J, with 7 bases between. The chain's CDR3 is CASSQVMGEQYF. The CDR3 DNA is TGCGCCAGCAGCCAAGTGATGGGCGAGCAGTACTTC.

The chain is built from TRBV28 and TRBJ1-4; D unclear. Trimming cost V 8 bases and J 10 bases, with 17 bases left between them. This CDR3 is built from 13 residues. The germline V gene has CDR1 MDHEN and CDR2 SYDVKM. The CDR3 loop reads CASCPVVLGKLFF. The CDR3 nucleotides are TGTGCCAGCTGCCCCGTTGTATTAGGAAAACTGTTTTTT.

The chain combines TRBV11-2 with TRBJ1-4; no definite D call. Trimming shortened V by 4 bases and J by 11 bases, and 14 bases separated the two germline ends. The CDR3 is made up of 13 amino acids. CDR1 is SGHAT, CDR2 FQNNGV, per germline. The CDR3 here is CASSSASGDKLFF. The CDR3 nucleotides are TGTGCCAGCAGCTCCGCATCGGGAGACAAACTGTTTTTT. Full variable domain (rest looked up from reference TRBV11-2 and TRBJ1-4): EAGVAQSPRYKIIEKRQSVAFWCNPISGHATLYWYQQILGQGPKLLIQFQNNGVVDDSQLPKDRFSAERLKGVDSTLKIQPAKLEDSAVYLCASSSASGDKLFFGSGTQLSVL.

The V call is TRBV29-1, the J call TRBJ2-7; D tentatively reads TRBD1 or TRBD2 (5 bases each). The CDR3 spans 12 residues. In germline, CDR1 is SQVTM, CDR2 ANQGSEA. V lost 6 bases to trimming and J lost 0 bases, with 9 bases between them. The CDR3 nucleotides read TGCAGCGTAACTGGGACCTCCTACGAGCAGTACTTC. Encoded protein: CSVTGTSYEQYF.

This clone was detected only a few times. V is TRBV4-2 and J is TRBJ1-5; D is perhaps TRBD1 (5 bases). Trimming shortened V by 0 bases and J by 4 bases, and 7 bases separated the two germline ends. The germline V gene encodes CDR1 LGHNA and CDR2 YNFKEQ. CDR3 length: 14 amino acids. CDR3 region: CASSQDGGNQPQHF. CDR3 coding DNA: TGTGCCAGCAGCCAAGATGGGGGGAATCAGCCCCAGCATTTT.

The gene calls are TRBV11-2 and TRBJ1-6, with D uncertain. Germline assignment: CDR1 SGHAT and CDR2 FQNNGV. The CDR3 has 13 residues. Trimming left V 5 bases short and J 3 bases short, with 5 bases between. The CDR3 here is CASSRDYNSPLHF. The CDR3 DNA is TGTGCCAGCAGCCGGGACTATAATTCACCCCTCCACTTT.

J is TRBJ1-1 and V is TRBV6-5; no clear D. The CDR3 spans 14 residues. Trimming removed 4 bases at V and 4 bases at J, with 13 bases between. CDR1 and CDR2 (germline): MNHEY, SVGAGI. The CDR3 spells CASSSGGVATEAFF. Written as DNA, the CDR3 is TGTGCCAGCAGTTCCGGAGGAGTCGCCACTGAAGCTTTCTTT.

The V gene is TRBV28, the J gene TRBJ2-7, with D perhaps given as TRBD1 or TRBD2 (5 bases each). V was trimmed by 10 bases and J by 6 bases, leaving 19 bases between them. Germline V gene data show CDR1 as MDHEN and CDR2 as SYDVKM. There are 13 residues in the CDR3. The CDR3 here is CATGASPPFEQYF. The CDR3, as DNA: TGTGCCACCGGGGCAAGCCCCCCTTTCGAGCAGTACTTC.

This chain joins TRBV5-1 and TRBJ2-7, with 7 bases identical to TRBD1. With V trimmed by 4 bases and J by 0 bases, 7 bases remained unmatched. In germline, CDR1 is SGHRS, CDR2 YFSETQ. The CDR3 runs 15 residues. This CDR3 reads CASSRLTGSSYEQYF. In DNA, the CDR3 is TGCGCCAGCAGCCGATTGACAGGGAGCTCCTACGAGCAGTACTTC. Based on the CDR3 plus reference TRBV5-1 and TRBJ2-7, the full variable domain is KAGVTQTPRYLIKTRGQQVTLSCSPISGHRSVSWYQQTPGQGLQFLFEYFSETQRNKGNFPGRFSGRQFSNSRSEMNVSTLELGDSALYLCASSRLTGSSYEQYFGPGTRLTVT.

The CDR3 protein is CASSPGSLGTVGTQYF. The CDR3 DNA sequence: TGCGCCAGCAGCCCAGGCAGCCTAGGGACCGTCGGGACCCAGTACTTC. The chain uses TRBV5-1 and TRBJ2-5, with D tentatively TRBD1 or TRBD2 (5 bases each). The CDR3 is 16 amino acids. CDR1 is SGHRS, CDR2 YFSETQ, per germline. V was shortened by 4 bases and J by 7 bases, with 23 bases between the two germline ends. The full variable domain, in which reference TRBV5-1 and TRBJ2-5 provide the parts outside the CDR3, is KAGVTQTPRYLIKTRGQQVTLSCSPISGHRSVSWYQQTPGQGLQFLFEYFSETQRNKGNFPGRFSGRQFSNSRSEMNVSTLELGDSALYLCASSPGSLGTVGTQYFGPGTRLLVL.